These T cell receptor beta chains were read from a single sample in a study of cytomegalovirus exposure and HLA in healthy donors. Method: immunoSEQ multiplex PCR; TCRdb's copy keeps in-frame clones and lacks some. The table has about 110,000 clones, roughly two thirds seen once. The specimen sequenced was PBMCs. These receptor sequences come from a man aged 18 to 35 in good health and CMV-seropositive. The CDR3 runs from the conserved cysteine through the conserved F or W. D genes are given only for firm matches. The size entry is marked missing in some rows and otherwise reads once, few, many or a size class.

cdr3_aa: CASTLSGQVNEKLFF; cdr3_nt: TGCGCCAGCACCCTTTCGGGACAGGTTAATGAAAAACTGTTTTTT; d_call: TRBD1; clone_size: .; j_call: TRBJ1-4; v_call: TRBV5-1
cdr3_aa: CASSFATVYEQYF; cdr3_nt: TGTGCCAGCAGCTTCGCGACAGTCTACGAGCAGTACTTC; d_call: .; clone_size: .; j_call: TRBJ2-7; v_call: TRBV11-1
cdr3_aa: CASSPGTGAKEKLFF; cdr3_nt: TGCGCCAGCAGCCCGGGGACAGGGGCGAAAGAAAAACTGTTTTTT; d_call: TRBD1; clone_size: .; j_call: TRBJ1-4; v_call: TRBV4-1
cdr3_aa: CASSSFWGLAGGPFYEQYF; cdr3_nt: TGTGCCAGCAGTTCCTTTTGGGGACTAGCGGGGGGCCCCTTCTACGAGCAGTACTTC; d_call: TRBD2; clone_size: once; j_call: TRBJ2-7; v_call: TRBV28
cdr3_aa: CSVAGMGASIQYF; cdr3_nt: TGCAGCGTCGCAGGTATGGGGGCGAGTATTCAGTACTTC; d_call: .; clone_size: .; j_call: TRBJ2-4; v_call: TRBV29-1
cdr3_aa: CASSLRQGIPSTNEKLFF; cdr3_nt: TGTGCCAGCAGCCTGCGACAGGGGATCCCCTCAACTAATGAAAAACTGTTTTTT; d_call: TRBD1; clone_size: few; j_call: TRBJ1-4; v_call: TRBV7-2
cdr3_aa: CASSQGAYEQYF; cdr3_nt: TGTGCCAGCAGCCAAGGAGCCTACGAGCAGTACTTC; d_call: .; clone_size: .; j_call: TRBJ2-7; v_call: TRBV25-1
cdr3_aa: CASSHGQGVHEQYF; cdr3_nt: TGTGCCAGCAGCCACGGACAGGGCGTCCACGAGCAGTACTTC; d_call: TRBD1; clone_size: .; j_call: TRBJ2-7; v_call: TRBV7-2
cdr3_aa: CASSLIPGKSNYGYTF; cdr3_nt: TGTGCCAGCAGCTTGATCCCGGGGAAGTCGAACTATGGCTACACCTTC; d_call: .; clone_size: .; j_call: TRBJ1-2; v_call: TRBV5-6
cdr3_aa: CAISESAPDTQYF; cdr3_nt: TGTGCCATCAGTGAGTCAGCCCCAGATACGCAGTATTTT; d_call: .; clone_size: .; j_call: TRBJ2-3; v_call: TRBV10-3
cdr3_aa: CASSVQGNQPQHF; cdr3_nt: TGTGCCAGCAGCGTACAGGGTAATCAGCCCCAGCATTTT; d_call: .; clone_size: .; j_call: TRBJ1-5; v_call: TRBV7-8
cdr3_aa: CASSRLETDTQYF; cdr3_nt: TGTGCCAGCAGTCGACTAGAGACAGATACGCAGTATTTT; d_call: .; clone_size: few; j_call: TRBJ2-3; v_call: TRBV9
cdr3_aa: CASSYTGEAYEQYF; cdr3_nt: TGTGCCAGCAGTTATACAGGGGAGGCCTACGAGCAGTACTTC; d_call: .; clone_size: medium-sized; j_call: TRBJ2-7; v_call: TRBV6-5
cdr3_aa: CASTSGVYYEQYF; cdr3_nt: TGTGCCAGCACTAGCGGGGTGTACTACGAGCAGTACTTC; d_call: TRBD2; clone_size: .; j_call: TRBJ2-7; v_call: TRBV6-1
cdr3_aa: CAWSQGQGGIREQYF; cdr3_nt: TGTGCCTGGAGTCAGGGACAGGGAGGGATTCGCGAGCAGTACTTC; d_call: TRBD1; clone_size: .; j_call: TRBJ2-7; v_call: TRBV30
cdr3_aa: CASTGQYEQYF; cdr3_nt: TGTGCCAGCACCGGACAGTACGAGCAGTACTTC; d_call: .; clone_size: .; j_call: TRBJ2-7; v_call: TRBV7-9
cdr3_aa: CASKLAGSYEQYF; cdr3_nt: TGTGCCAGCAAACTAGCGGGGAGCTACGAGCAGTACTTC; d_call: TRBD2; clone_size: .; j_call: TRBJ2-7; v_call: TRBV2
cdr3_aa: CASSNFGQLNGYTF; cdr3_nt: TGTGCCAGCAGTAACTTCGGACAGCTTAATGGCTACACCTTC; d_call: .; clone_size: .; j_call: TRBJ1-2; v_call: TRBV28
cdr3_aa: CASSESGELTLHF; cdr3_nt: TGTGCCAGCAGTGAATCGGGGGAGTTGACCCTCCACTTT; d_call: .; clone_size: .; j_call: TRBJ1-6; v_call: TRBV25-1
cdr3_aa: CAWSVLRIQEAQYF; cdr3_nt: TGTGCCTGGAGTGTATTGCGGATCCAAGAGGCCCAGTACTTC; d_call: .; clone_size: once; j_call: TRBJ2-5; v_call: TRBV30
cdr3_aa: CASSATWLLVSGELFF; cdr3_nt: TGTGCCAGTAGTGCCACGTGGCTGTTGGTGTCCGGGGAGCTGTTTTTT; d_call: .; clone_size: .; j_call: TRBJ2-2; v_call: TRBV19
cdr3_aa: CASSDRQGFSSNQPQHF; cdr3_nt: TGTGCCAGCAGTGATCGACAGGGGTTTTCCAGCAATCAGCCCCAGCATTTT; d_call: TRBD1; clone_size: few; j_call: TRBJ1-5; v_call: TRBV6-1